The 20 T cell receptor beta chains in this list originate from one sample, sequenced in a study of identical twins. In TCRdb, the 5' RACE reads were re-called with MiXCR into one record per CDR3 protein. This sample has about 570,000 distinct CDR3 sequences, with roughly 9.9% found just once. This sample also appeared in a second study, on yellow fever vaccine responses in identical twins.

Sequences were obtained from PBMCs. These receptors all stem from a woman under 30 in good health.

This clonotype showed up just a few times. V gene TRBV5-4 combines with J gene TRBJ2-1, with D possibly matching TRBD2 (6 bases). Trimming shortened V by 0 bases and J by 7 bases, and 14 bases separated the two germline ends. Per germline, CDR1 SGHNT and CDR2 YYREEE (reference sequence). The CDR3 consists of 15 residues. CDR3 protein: CASSLGREWRNEQFF. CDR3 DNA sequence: TGTGCCAGCAGCTTGGGGCGGGAATGGCGGAATGAGCAGTTCTTC.

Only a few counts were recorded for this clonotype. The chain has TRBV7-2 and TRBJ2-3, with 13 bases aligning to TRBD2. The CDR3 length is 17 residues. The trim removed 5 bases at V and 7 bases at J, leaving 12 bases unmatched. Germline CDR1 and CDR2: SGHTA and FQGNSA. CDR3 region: CASSLTSGGVIINTQYF. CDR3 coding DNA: TGTGCCAGCAGCCTAACTAGCGGGGGGGTGATAATAAATACGCAGTATTTT. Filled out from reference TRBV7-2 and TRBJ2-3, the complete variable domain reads GAGVSQSPSNKVTEKGKDVELRCDPISGHTALYWYRQSLGQGLEFLIYFQGNSAPDKSGLPSDRFSAERTGGSVSTLTIQRTQQEDSAVYLCASSLTSGGVIINTQYFGPGTRLTVL.

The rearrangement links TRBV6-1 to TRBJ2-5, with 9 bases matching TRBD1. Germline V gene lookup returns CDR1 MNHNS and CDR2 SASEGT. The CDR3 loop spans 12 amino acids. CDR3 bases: TGTCGCACAGGGGGCGAGAAAGAGACCCAGTACTTC. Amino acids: CRTGGEKETQYF.

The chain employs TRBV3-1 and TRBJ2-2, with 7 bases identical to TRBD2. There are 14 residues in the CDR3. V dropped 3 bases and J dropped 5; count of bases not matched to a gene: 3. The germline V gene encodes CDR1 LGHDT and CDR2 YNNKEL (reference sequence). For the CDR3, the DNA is TGTGCCAGCAGCCAGCGGGGGTCGACCGGGGAGCTGTTTTTT. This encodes CASSQRGSTGELFF.

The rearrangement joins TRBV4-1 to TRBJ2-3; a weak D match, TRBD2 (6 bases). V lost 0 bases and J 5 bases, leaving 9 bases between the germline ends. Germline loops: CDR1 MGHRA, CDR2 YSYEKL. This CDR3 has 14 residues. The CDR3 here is CASSQDVEGDTQYF. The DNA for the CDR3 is TGCGCCAGCAGCCAAGATGTGGAGGGAGATACGCAGTATTTT.

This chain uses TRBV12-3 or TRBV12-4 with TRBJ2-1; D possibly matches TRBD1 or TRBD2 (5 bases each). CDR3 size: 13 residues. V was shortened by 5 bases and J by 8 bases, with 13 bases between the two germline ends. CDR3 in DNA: TGTGCCAGCAGTGGGGACCCTCGCCATGAGCAGTTCTTC. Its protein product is CASSGDPRHEQFF.

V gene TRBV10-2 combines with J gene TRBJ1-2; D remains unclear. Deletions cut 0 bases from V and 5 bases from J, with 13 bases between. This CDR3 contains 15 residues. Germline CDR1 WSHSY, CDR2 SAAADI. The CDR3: CASSESEGSPYGYTF. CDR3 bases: TGCGCCAGCAGTGAGTCGGAGGGCAGCCCTTATGGCTACACCTTC.

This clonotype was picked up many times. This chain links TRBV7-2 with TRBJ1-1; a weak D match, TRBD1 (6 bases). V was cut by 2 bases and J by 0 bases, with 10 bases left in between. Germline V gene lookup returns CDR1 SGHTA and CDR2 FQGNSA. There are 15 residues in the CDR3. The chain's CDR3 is CASSLQGPLNTEAFF. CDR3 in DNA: TGTGCCAGCAGCTTACAGGGGCCCTTGAACACTGAAGCTTTCTTT.

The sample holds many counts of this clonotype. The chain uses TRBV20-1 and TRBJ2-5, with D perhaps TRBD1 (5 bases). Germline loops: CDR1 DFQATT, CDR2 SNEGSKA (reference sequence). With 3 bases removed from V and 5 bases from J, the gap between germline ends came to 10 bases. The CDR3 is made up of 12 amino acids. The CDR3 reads CSASQGEETQYF. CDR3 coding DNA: TGCAGTGCTAGTCAGGGCGAGGAGACCCAGTACTTC.

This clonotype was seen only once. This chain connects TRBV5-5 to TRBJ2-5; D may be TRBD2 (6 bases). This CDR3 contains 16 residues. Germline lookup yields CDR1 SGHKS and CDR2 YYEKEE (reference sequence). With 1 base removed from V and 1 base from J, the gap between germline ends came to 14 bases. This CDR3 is CASSLKPGTFQETQYF. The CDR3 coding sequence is TGTGCCAGCAGCTTGAAGCCGGGGACTTTCCAAGAGACCCAGTACTTC.

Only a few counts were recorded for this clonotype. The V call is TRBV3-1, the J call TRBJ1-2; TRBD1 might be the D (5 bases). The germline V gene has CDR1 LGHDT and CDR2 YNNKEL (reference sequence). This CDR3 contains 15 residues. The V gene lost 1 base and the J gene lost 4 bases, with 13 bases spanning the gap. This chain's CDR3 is CASSQATGLGYGYTF. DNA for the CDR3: TGTGCCAGCAGCCAAGCCACAGGACTGGGCTATGGCTACACCTTC.

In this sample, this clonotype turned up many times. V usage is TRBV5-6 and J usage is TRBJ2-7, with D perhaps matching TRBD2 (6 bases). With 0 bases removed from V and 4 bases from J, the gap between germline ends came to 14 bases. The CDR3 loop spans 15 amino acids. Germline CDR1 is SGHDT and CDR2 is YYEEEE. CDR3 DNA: TGTGCCAGCAGCTTGGAGGGGCCGGGAGTTTACGAGCAGTACTTC. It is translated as CASSLEGPGVYEQYF.

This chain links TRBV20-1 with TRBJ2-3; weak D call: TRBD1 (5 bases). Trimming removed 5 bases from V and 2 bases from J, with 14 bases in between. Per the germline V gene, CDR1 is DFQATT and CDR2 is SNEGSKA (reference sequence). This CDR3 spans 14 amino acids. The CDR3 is CSAGSGRITDTQYF. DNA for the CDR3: TGCAGTGCTGGTTCAGGGCGGATCACAGATACGCAGTATTTT.

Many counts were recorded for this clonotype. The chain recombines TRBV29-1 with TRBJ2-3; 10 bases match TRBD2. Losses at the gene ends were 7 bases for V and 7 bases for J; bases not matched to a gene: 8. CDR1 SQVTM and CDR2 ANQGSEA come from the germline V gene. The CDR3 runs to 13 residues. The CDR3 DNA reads TGCAGCGCACCGAGCGGGGGGGCCTATACGCAGTATTTT. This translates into CSAPSGGAYTQYF.

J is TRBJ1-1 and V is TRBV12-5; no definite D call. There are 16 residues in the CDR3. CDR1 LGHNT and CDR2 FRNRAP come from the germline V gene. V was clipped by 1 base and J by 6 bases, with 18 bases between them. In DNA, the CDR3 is TGTGCTAGTGGTTTGGCACGGGCGAACGGGGTCCCTGAAGCTTTCTTT. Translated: CASGLARANGVPEAFF.

CDR3 DNA: TGTGCCAGCAGTTTAGGGGACAGCCGGAGCTACACCTTC. Translating gives CASSLGDSRSYTF. The rearrangement links TRBV12-3 or TRBV12-4 to TRBJ1-2, with TRBD1 identical over 7 bases. Trimming took 1 base from V and 9 from J; bases not matched to a gene: 5. The CDR3 runs to 13 residues.

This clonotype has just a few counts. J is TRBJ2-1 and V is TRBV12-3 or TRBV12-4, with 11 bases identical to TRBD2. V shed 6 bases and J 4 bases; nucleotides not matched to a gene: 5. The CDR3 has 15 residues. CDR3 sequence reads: CASRGGTSGYNEQFF. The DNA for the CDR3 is TGTGCCAGCAGGGGCGGGACTAGCGGTTACAATGAGCAGTTCTTC.

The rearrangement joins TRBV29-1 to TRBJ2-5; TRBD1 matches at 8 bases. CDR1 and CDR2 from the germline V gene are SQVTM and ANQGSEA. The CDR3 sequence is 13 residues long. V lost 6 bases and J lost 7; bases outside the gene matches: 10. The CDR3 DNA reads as TGCAGCGTCACGACAGGGGCCGGGGGGACCCAGTACTTC. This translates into CSVTTGAGGTQYF. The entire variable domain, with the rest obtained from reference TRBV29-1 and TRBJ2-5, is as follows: SAVISQKPSRDICQRGTSLTIQCQVDSQVTMMFWYRQQPGQSLTLIATANQGSEATYESGFVIDKFPISRPNLTFSTLTVSNMSPEDSSIYLCSVTTGAGGTQYFGPGTRLLVL.

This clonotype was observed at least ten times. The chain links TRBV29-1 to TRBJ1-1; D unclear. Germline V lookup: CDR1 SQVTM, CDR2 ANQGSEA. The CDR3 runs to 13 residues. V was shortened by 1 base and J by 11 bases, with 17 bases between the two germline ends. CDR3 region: CSVEVGSARGAFF. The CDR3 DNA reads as TGCAGCGTTGAAGTCGGCAGCGCCCGAGGGGCTTTCTTT. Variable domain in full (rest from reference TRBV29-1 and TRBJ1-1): SAVISQKPSRDICQRGTSLTIQCQVDSQVTMMFWYRQQPGQSLTLIATANQGSEATYESGFVIDKFPISRPNLTFSTLTVSNMSPEDSSIYLCSVEVGSARGAFFGQGTRLTVV.

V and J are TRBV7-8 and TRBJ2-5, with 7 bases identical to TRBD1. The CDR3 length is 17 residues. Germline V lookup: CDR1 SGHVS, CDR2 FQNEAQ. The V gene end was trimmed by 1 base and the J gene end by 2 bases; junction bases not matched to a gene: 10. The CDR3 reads CASSLGTTGQTQETQYF. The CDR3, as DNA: TGTGCCAGCAGCTTAGGAACCACGGGACAGACTCAAGAGACCCAGTACTTC.